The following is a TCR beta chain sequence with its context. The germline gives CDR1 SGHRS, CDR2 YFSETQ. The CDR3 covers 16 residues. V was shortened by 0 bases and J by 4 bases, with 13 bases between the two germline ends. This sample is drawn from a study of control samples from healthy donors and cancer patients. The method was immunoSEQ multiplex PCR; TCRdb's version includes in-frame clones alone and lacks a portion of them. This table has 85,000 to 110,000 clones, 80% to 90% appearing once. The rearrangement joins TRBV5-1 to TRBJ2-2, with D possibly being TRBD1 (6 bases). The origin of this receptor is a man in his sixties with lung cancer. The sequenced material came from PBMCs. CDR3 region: CASSLAAGESTGELFF. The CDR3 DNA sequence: TGCGCCAGCAGCTTGGCCGCAGGGGAGAGCACCGGGGAGCTGTTTTTT.